The T cell receptor beta chain described here comes from a study of CD8+ T cells in alopecia areata. Study-wide background: Tofacitinib exposure lasted 6 to 18 months, followed by 6 months off drug.

Study conclusions and caveats: For lesional scalp, especially alopecia totalis/universalis, clonality was higher than in normal scalp.

The CDR3 runs 15 residues. Germline V gene data show CDR1 as LNHNV and CDR2 as YYDKDF (reference sequence). Trimming left V 0 bases short and J 10 bases short, with 13 bases between. Sequencing relied on a cDNA template that was reverse transcribed from extracted RNA. The data were produced by immunoSEQ multiplex PCR, yet TCRdb's version contains in-frame clones alone and is incomplete. Of hundreds of thousands of clones listed, around two thirds were seen once; the top ten hold approximately 1.2%. PBMCs served as the source from which CD4+ and CD8+ T cells were sorted. This clone turned up a few times. Its antigen is still unknown.

This rearrangement joins TRBV15 to TRBJ2-6; no definite D call. Sequences were derived from CD4+ T cells sorted from blood, sampled at week 0. The TCR comes from a human donor with alopecia areata. The CDR3 DNA follows: TGTGCCACCAGCAGAGATGTTGGGTTTCGGAACGTCCTGACTTTC. Residues: CATSRDVGFRNVLTF.